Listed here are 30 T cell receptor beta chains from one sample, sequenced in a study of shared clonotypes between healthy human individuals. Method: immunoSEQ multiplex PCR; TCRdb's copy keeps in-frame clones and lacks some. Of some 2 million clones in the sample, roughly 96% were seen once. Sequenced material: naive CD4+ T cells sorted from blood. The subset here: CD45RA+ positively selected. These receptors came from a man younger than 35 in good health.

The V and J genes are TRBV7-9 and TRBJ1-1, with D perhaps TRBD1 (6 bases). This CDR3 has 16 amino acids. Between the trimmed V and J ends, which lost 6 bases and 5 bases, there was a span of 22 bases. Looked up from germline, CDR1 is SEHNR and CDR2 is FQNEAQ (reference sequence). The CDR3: CASRKDFSGAGTEAFF. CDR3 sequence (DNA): TGTGCCAGCAGGAAAGATTTTTCAGGGGCCGGGACTGAAGCTTTCTTT.

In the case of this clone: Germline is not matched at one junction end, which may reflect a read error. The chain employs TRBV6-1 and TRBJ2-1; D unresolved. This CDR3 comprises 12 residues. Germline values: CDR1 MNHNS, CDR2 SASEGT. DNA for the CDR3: TGTGCCAGCAGTGAAGCGACCGCGCTCTTAATCTTC. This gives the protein CASSEATALLIF.

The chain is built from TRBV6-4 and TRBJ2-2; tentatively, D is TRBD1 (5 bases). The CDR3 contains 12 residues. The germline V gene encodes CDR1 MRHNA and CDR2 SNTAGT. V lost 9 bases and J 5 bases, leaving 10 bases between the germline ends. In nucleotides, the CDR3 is TGTGCCAGTGGGGCGATGACCGGGGAGCTGTTTTTT. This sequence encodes CASGAMTGELFF.

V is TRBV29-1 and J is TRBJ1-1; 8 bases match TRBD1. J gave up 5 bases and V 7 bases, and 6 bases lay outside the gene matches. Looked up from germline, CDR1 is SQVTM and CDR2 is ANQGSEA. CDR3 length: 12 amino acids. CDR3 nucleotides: TGCAGCGCTCGGACAGGGTCAACTGAAGCTTTCTTT. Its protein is CSARTGSTEAFF.

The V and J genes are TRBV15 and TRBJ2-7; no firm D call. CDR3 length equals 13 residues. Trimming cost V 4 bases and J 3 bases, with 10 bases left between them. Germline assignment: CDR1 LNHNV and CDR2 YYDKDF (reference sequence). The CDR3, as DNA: TGTGCCACCAGCATAGGCGTGAACTACGAGCAGTACTTC. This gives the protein CATSIGVNYEQYF.

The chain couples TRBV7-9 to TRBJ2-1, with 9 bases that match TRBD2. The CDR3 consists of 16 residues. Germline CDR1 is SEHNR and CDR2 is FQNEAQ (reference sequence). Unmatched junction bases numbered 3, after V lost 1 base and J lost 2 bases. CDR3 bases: TGTGCCAGCAGCTTAGGACTAGCGGACCCCTACAATGAGCAGTTCTTC. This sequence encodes CASSLGLADPYNEQFF.

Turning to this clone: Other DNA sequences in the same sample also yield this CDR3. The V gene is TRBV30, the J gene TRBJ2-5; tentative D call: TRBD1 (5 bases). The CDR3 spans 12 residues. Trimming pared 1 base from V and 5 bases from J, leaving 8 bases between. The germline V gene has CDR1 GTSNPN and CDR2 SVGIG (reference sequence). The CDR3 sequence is CAWSGRVETQYF. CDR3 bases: TGTGCCTGGAGTGGCAGGGTGGAGACCCAGTACTTC.

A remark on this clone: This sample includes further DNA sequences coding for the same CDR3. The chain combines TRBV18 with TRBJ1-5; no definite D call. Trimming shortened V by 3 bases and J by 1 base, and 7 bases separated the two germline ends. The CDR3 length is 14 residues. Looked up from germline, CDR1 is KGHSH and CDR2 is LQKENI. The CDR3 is CASSPTDSNQPQHF. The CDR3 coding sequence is TGTGCCAGCTCACCGACGGACAGCAATCAGCCCCAGCATTTT.

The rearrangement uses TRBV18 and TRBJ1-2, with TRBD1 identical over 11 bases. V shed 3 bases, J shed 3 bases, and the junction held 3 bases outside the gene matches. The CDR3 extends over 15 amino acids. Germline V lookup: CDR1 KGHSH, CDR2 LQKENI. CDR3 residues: CASSPRDRGDYGYTF. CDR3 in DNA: TGTGCCAGCTCACCCCGGGACAGGGGGGACTATGGCTACACCTTC.

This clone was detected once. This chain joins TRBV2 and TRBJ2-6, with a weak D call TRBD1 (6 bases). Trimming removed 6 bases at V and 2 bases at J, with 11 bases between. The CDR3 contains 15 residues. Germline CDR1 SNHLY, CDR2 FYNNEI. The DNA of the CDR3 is TGTGCCAGCAGGCAACAGGGACCTGGGGCCAACGTCCTGACTTTC. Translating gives CASRQQGPGANVLTF.

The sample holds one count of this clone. The CDR3 DNA sequence: TGTGCCAGCTCACCACAACGGACCTACCCGAACACTGAAGCTTTCTTT. It yields the protein CASSPQRTYPNTEAFF. The chain carries TRBV18 and TRBJ1-1; D gene unclear. The V end was cut by 1 base, the J end by 1 base, with 13 bases between. The CDR3 runs to 16 residues. Germline V gives CDR1 KGHSH, CDR2 LQKENI.

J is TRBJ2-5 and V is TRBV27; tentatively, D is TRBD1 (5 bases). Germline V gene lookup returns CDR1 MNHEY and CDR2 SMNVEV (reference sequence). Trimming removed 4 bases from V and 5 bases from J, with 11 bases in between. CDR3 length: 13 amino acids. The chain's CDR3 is CASSWSRGETQYF. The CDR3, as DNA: TGTGCCAGCAGTTGGTCTAGGGGCGAGACCCAGTACTTC.

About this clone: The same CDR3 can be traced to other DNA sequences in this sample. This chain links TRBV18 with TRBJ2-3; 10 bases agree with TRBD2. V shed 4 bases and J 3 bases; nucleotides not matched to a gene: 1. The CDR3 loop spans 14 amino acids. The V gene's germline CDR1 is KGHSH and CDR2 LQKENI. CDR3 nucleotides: TGTGCCAGCTCACGGACTAGCGGTACAGATACGCAGTATTTT. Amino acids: CASSRTSGTDTQYF.

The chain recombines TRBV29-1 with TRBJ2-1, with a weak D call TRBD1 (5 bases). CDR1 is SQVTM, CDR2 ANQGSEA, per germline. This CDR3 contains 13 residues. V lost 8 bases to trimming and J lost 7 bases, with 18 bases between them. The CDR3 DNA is TGCAGCCTCGCAGGTCGACAGATGAATGAGCAGTTCTTC. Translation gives CSLAGRQMNEQFF.

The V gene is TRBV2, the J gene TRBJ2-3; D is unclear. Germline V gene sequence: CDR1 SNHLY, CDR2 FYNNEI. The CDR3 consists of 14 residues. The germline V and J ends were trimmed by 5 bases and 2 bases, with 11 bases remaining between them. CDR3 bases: TGTGCCAGCAGTTACGGCAGACTCACAGATACGCAGTATTTT. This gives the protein CASSYGRLTDTQYF.

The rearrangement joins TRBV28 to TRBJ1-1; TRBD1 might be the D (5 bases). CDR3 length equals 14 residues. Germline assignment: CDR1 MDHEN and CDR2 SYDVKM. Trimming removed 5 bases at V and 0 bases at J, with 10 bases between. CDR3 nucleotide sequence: TGTGCCAGCAGTATTGTACAGGTGAACACTGAAGCTTTCTTT. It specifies CASSIVQVNTEAFF.

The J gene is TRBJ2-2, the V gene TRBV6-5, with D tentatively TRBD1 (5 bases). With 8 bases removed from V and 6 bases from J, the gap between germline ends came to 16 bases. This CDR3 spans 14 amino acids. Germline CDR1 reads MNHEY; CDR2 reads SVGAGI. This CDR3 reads CASVRSGAPGELFF. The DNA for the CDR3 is TGTGCCAGCGTACGGAGTGGGGCCCCCGGGGAGCTGTTTTTT.

CDR3 protein: CASSLPRGTYNSPLHF. CDR3 nucleotide sequence: TGTGCCAGCAGTTTACCCAGGGGCACCTATAATTCACCCCTCCACTTT. The rearrangement joins TRBV28 to TRBJ1-6, with a tentative D call TRBD1 (6 bases). Germline V gene sequence: CDR1 MDHEN, CDR2 SYDVKM. There are 16 residues in the CDR3. V dropped 2 bases and J dropped 2 bases, with 10 bases sitting between them. Variable domain in full (rest from reference TRBV28 and TRBJ1-6): DVKVTQSSRYLVKRTGEKVFLECVQDMDHENMFWYRQDPGLGLRLIYFSYDVKMKEKGDIPEGYSVSREKKERFSLILESASTNQTSMYLCASSLPRGTYNSPLHFGNGTRLTVT.

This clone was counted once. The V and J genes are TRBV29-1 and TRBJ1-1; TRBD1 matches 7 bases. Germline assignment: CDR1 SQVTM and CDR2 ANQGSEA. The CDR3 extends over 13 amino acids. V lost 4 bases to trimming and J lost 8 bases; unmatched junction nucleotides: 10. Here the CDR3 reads CSVGTGAEGEAFF. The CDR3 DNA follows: TGCAGCGTTGGAACAGGGGCTGAAGGAGAAGCTTTCTTT.

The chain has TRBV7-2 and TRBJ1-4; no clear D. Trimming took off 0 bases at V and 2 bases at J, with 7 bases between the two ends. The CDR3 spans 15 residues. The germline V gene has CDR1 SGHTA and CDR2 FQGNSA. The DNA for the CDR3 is TGTGCCAGCAGCTTAGCTCTGGCCACTAATGAAAAACTGTTTTTT. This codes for CASSLALATNEKLFF.

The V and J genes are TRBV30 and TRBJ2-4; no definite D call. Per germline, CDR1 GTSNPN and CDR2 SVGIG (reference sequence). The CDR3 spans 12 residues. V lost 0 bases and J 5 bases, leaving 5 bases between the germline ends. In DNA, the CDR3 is TGTGCCTGGAGTGTACGGGAAAACATTCAGTACTTC. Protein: CAWSVRENIQYF.

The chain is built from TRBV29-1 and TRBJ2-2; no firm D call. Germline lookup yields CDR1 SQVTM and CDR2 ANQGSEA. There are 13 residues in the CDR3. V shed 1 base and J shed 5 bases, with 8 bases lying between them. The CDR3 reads CSVEVMGTGELFF. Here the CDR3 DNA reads TGCAGCGTTGAAGTGATGGGTACCGGGGAGCTGTTTTTT.

In nucleotides, the CDR3 is TGCGCCAGCAGGTTCGGGGCAACCTCAGATACGCAGTATTTT. Its translation: CASRFGATSDTQYF. V gene TRBV5-1 combines with J gene TRBJ2-3, with D perhaps matching TRBD1 or TRBD2 (5 bases each). The CDR3 loop spans 14 amino acids. V dropped 5 bases and J dropped 4 bases, with 14 bases sitting between them. Germline V gene data show CDR1 as SGHRS and CDR2 as YFSETQ. The full variable domain, rest sourced from reference TRBV5-1 and TRBJ2-3, is KAGVTQTPRYLIKTRGQQVTLSCSPISGHRSVSWYQQTPGQGLQFLFEYFSETQRNKGNFPGRFSGRQFSNSRSEMNVSTLELGDSALYLCASRFGATSDTQYFGPGTRLTVL.

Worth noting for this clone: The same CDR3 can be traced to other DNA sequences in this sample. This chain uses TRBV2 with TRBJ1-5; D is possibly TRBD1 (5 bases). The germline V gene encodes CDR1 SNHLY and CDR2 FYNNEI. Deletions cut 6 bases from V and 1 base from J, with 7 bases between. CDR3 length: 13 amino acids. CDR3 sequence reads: CASRRDSNQPQHF. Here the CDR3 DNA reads TGTGCCAGCAGACGGGACAGCAATCAGCCCCAGCATTTT.

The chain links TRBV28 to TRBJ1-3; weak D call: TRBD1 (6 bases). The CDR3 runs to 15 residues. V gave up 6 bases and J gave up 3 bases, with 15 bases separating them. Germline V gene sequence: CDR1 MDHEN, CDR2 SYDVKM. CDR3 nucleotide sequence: TGTGCCAGCAGCCGAAACAGGGATGGTGGAAACACCATATATTTT. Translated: CASSRNRDGGNTIYF.

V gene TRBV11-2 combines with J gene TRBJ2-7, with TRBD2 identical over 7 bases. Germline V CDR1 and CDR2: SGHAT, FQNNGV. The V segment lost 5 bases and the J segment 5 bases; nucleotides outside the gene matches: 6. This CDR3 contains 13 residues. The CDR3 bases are TGTGCCAGCAGCGAAGCTAGCGGAGACGAGCAGTACTTC. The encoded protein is CASSEASGDEQYF.

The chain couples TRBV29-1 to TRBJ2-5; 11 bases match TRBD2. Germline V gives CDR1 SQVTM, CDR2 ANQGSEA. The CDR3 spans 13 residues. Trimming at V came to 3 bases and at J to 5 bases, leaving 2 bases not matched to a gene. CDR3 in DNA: TGCAGCGTTGATAGCGGGGGGGCCGAGACCCAGTACTTC. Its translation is CSVDSGGAETQYF.

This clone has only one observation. CDR3 bases: TGTGCCAGCAGCTGGAGCTCAGATACGCAGTATTTT. This gives the protein CASSWSSDTQYF. The chain couples TRBV7-2 to TRBJ2-3; D ambiguous. V lost 4 bases to trimming and J lost 4 bases, with 6 bases between them. CDR3 length equals 12 residues. Germline V gene sequence: CDR1 SGHTA, CDR2 FQGNSA.

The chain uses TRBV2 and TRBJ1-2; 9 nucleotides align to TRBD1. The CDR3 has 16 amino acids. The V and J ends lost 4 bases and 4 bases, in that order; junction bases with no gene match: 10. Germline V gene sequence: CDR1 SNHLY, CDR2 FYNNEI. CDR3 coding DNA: TGTGCCAGCAGTGGGACAGGGGCGAACCTCAGCTATGGCTACACCTTC. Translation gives CASSGTGANLSYGYTF.

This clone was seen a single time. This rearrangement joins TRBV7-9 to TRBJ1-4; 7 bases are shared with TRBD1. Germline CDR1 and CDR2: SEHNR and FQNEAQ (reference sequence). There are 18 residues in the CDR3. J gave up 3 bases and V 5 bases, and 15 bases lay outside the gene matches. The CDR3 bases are TGTGCCAGCAGCCGTTCCGGACAGGCCCAACGGGCTAATGAAAAACTGTTTTTT. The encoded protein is CASSRSGQAQRANEKLFF.